Reported below is one TCR beta chain. Its antigen remains unidentified. These data come from a study of shared clonotypes between healthy human individuals. V was cut by 3 bases and J by 10 bases, with 19 bases left in between. The CDR3 runs to 14 residues. The V gene's germline CDR1 is MGHRA and CDR2 YSYEKL. The repertoire was sequenced with immunoSEQ multiplex PCR; TCRdb's copy has only in-frame clones and lacks some. Of some 1,900,000 clones detected, about 95% appear once; the ten largest clones hold under 1.5%. Findings and caveats of the study: Clonotypes not shared had lower generation probabilities than those common to all four donors.

It was CD45RO-negative cells, positively selected for CCR7, that made up naive CD8 cells, with terminally differentiated effector memory CD45RA+ cells excluded. The sample was naive CD8+ T cells sorted from blood. The clonotype originates from a man aged 18 to 35 in good health. The chain recombines TRBV4-1 with TRBJ2-7; D uncertain. CDR3 sequence (DNA): TGCGCCAGCAGCCAGGCAGGTGGCTCTTCAGGACAGTACTTC. It is translated as CASSQAGGSSGQYF.